This T cell receptor (beta chain) was profiled in a study of identifying expanded T cells in peripheral blood. Healthy donors had no documented immune events, such as infections, while sampled. The V gene lost 5 bases and the J gene lost 4 bases, with 15 bases spanning the gap. Germline V gene data show CDR1 as SEHNR and CDR2 as FQNEAQ (reference sequence). This CDR3 spans 14 amino acids. As to this clone: The antigen remains unidentified.

Points from the study as a whole: Variance in clone template counts between roughly two-week samples significantly increased with total template count across all healthy donors.

Assay used: immunoSEQ multiplex PCR; TCRdb lists only in-frame clones, some missing. The sample consists of around 66,000 clones, more than 70% of them appearing once. The rearrangement uses TRBV7-9 and TRBJ2-7; D remains unclear. Sequenced material: blood. This receptor was taken from a person between 18 and 75 years old in good health. CDR3 region: CASSPDRVTYEQYF. The DNA of the CDR3 is TGTGCCAGCAGCCCGGACCGGGTGACTTACGAGCAGTACTTC.